This T cell receptor beta chain was sequenced in a study of blood T cell repertoires in COVID-19 (dated by TCRdb to 2018 to 2020). Describing the broader study: Samples covering the acute and convalescent phases of COVID-19 were provided by collaborators in the United States, Italy and Spain. Sample metadata almost always included a de-identified subject ID, COVID-19 status, age in years and sex. Samples came from the ongoing ImmuneRACE study (first 160 participants) plus 1,254 subjects from 6 global collaborators. The repertoires were released in a freely available public database intended as a resource for research on the immune response to SARS-CoV-2. Where available, HLA class I and class II types were taken from metadata supplied by the sample provider and were not determined by assay-based typing. The material from the prospective study consisted of cDNA or gDNA derived from T cells, B-cell-depleted T cells, or PBMCs. The dataset comprised deeply sampled blood TCRbeta repertoires from subjects exposed to, actively infected with, or recovered from COVID-19. What the research found in general, with its limitations: The amount of clinical and demographic metadata varied by source and participant and was provided uncurated.

Concerning this clone: It lacks a known antigen. Nothing much larger sits one base from this clone, and base qualities are not available.

Collaborating institutions collected whole blood in K2EDTA tubes following their own protocols. For TCRbeta analysis, collaborators shipped samples in one of three forms: frozen whole blood, isolated PBMCs, or DNA extracted from either of those sample types. V loses 4 bases of germline sequence and J loses 6 bases, and the interval between the two ends is 8 bases. The CDR3 contains 11 residues, cysteine and phenylalanine counted. Of all the DNA, just the CDR3 is kept, 33 bases in frame from base 1. From a lookup of the germline V gene, CDR1 and CDR2 are SGHTS and YDEGEE. TCRbeta CDR3 regions were amplified from genomic DNA using the immunoSEQ Assay, a bias-controlled multiplex PCR. The original pipeline was this. The number of nucleated cells in each sample was estimated by amplification of reference gene primers within the assay. To quantify the absolute abundance of each unique TCRbeta CDR3 rearrangement, sequence reads were collapsed and filtered. For each sample, productive Simpson clonality was calculated by taking the square root of Simpson's diversity index across productive rearrangements. Sourced from immuneACCESS, this table was stored by TCRdb with only in-frame sequences that have V and J called. A share of the clones is absent; for the studies checked, an unresolved V gene accounts for under half, and the remainder has no known explanation. D and trimming come from the DNA, and the V and J calls and clone size come from that table. The sample table holds approximately 430,000 clones, of which 86% were seen once. The top ten clonotypes cover roughly 1.4% of the sample.

The clonotype comes from a woman in her thirties with active or convalescent COVID-19. This sequence uses TRBV5-8 and TRBJ2-7; the D gene assignment is ambiguous. Sequenced input: peripheral blood. The CDR3 here reads CASSLPLEQYF. The base sequence is TGTGCCAGCAGCCTACCTCTCGAGCAGTACTTC.